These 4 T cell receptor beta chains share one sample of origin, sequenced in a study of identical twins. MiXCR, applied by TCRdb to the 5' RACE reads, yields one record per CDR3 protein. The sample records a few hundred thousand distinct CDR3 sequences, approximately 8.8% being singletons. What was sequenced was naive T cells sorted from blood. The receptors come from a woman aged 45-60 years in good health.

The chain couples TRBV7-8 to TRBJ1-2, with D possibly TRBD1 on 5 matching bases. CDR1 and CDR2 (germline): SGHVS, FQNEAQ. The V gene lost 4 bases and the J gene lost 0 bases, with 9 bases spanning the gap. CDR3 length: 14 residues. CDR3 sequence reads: CASSSQDTNYGYTF. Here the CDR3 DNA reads TGTGCCAGCAGCTCCCAGGACACTAACTATGGCTACACCTTC. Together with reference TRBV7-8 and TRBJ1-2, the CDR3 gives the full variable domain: GAGVSQSPRYKVAKRGQDVALRCDPISGHVSLFWYQQALGQGPEFLTYFQNEAQLDKSGLPSDRFFAERPEGSVSTLKIQRTQQEDSAVYLCASSSQDTNYGYTFGSGTRLTVV.

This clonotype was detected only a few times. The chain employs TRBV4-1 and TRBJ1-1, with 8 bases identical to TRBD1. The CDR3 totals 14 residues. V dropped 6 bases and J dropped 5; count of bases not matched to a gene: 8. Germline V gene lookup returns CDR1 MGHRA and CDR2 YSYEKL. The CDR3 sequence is CASRSTGVWTEAFF. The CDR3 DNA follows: TGCGCCAGCAGGTCGACAGGGGTTTGGACTGAAGCTTTCTTT.

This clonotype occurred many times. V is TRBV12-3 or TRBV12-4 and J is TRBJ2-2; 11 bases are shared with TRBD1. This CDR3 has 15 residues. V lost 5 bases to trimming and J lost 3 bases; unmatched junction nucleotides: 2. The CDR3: CASSGTGGYTGELFF. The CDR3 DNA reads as TGTGCCAGCAGTGGGACAGGGGGTTACACCGGGGAGCTGTTTTTT.

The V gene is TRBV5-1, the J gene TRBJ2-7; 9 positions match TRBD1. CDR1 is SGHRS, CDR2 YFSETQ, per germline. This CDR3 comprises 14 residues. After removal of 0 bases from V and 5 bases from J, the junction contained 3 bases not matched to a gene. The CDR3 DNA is TGCGCCAGCAGCTTGGACGGGACAGGGAACGAGCAGTACTTC. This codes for CASSLDGTGNEQYF.